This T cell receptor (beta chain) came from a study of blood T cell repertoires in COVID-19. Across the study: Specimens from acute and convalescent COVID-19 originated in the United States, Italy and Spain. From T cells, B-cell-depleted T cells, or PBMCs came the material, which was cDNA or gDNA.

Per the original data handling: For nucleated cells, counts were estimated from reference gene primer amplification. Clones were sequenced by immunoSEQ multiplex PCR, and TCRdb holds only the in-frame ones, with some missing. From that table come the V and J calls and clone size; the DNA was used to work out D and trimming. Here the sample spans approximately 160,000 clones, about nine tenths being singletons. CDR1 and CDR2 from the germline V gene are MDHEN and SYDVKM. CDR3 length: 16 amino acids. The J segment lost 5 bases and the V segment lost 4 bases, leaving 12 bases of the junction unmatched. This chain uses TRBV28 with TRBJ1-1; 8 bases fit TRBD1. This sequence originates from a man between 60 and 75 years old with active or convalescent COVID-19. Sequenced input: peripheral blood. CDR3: CASSSPATGARTEAFF. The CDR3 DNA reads TGTGCCAGCAGTTCCCCAGCGACAGGGGCGAGGACTGAAGCTTTCTTT.